The T cell receptor beta chain described here comes from a study of early T cells in non-severe SARS-CoV-2 infection. The TCR library protocol was used to attach unique molecular identifiers. These identifiers were attached to individual cDNA molecules. MiXCR, applied by TCRdb to the 5' RACE reads, yields one record per CDR3 protein. The profile shows about 58,000 distinct CDR3 sequences, about an eighth of them singletons. This CDR3 spans 17 amino acids. V was trimmed by 5 bases and J by 0 bases, leaving 14 bases between them. This clonotype has more than one count but fewer than ten. This receptor was identified in an adult who was a healthcare worker with PCR-confirmed SARS-CoV-2 infection or an uninfected control (not recorded which). The specimen was whole blood. The V and J genes are TRBV12-3 or TRBV12-4 and TRBJ1-6, with a weak D call TRBD1 (5 bases). For the CDR3, the DNA is TGTGCCAGCAGTAACCGACAGTCGAGCTCCTATAATTCACCCCTCCACTTT. Amino acids: CASSNRQSSSYNSPLHF.